This T cell receptor (beta chain) derives from a study of blood T cell repertoires in COVID-19. Overall study context: Sample material is recorded as cDNA or gDNA derived from T cells, B-cell-depleted T cells, or PBMCs.

V was clipped by 4 bases and J by 5 bases, with 5 bases between them. This CDR3 is built from 11 residues. Germline CDR1 is ENHRY and CDR2 is SYGVKD. Clones were read by immunoSEQ multiplex PCR, and TCRdb kept only the in-frame ones, dropping some. Of 140,000 or so clones in the sample, approximately 85% are singletons; the top ten hold 4% to 5%. The receptor was isolated from a woman aged 80 or older with acute or convalescent COVID-19. The chain combines TRBV10-3 with TRBJ1-1, with D uncertain. The material sequenced was peripheral blood. CDR3 loop: CAISARTEAFF. CDR3 in DNA: TGTGCCATCAGTGCGAGGACTGAAGCTTTCTTT.